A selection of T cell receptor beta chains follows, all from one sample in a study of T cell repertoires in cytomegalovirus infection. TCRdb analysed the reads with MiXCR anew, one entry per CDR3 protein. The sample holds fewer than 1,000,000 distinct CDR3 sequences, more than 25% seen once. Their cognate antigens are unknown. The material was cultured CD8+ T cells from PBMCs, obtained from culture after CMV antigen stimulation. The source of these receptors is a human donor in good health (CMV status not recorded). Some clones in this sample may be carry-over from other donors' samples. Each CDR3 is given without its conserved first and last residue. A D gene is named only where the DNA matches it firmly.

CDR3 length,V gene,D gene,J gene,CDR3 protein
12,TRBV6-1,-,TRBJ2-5,ASSFRTLEETQY
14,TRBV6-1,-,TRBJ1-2,ASRPNRVLVNYGYT
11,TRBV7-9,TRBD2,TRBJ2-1,ASSPAGGNEQF
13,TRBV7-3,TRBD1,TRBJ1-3,ASSLRQGSGNTIY
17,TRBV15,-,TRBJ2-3,ATSRDRLPGASGENTQY
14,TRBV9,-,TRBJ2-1,ASSAEQGISDNEQF
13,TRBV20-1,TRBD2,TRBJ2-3,SASGGATDANTQY
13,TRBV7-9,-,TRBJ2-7,ASSGTAKSSYEQY
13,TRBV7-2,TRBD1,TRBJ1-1,ASSQDRGRVTEAF
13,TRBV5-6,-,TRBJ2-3,ASSGIRDTTDTQY
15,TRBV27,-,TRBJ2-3,ASSPSIQGTWTDTQY
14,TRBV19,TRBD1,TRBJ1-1,ASSPPHDDRDQGAF
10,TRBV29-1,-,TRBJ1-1,SVIGRGSKAF
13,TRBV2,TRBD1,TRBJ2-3,ASSWGETGMDTQY
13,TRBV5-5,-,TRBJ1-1,ASSGRPERDTEAF
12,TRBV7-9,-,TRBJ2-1,ASSLTDRYNEQF
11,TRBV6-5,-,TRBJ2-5,ASSYSPQETQY
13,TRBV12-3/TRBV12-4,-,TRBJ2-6,ASSLTVTGANVLT
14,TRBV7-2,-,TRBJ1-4,ASSLGTASANEKLF
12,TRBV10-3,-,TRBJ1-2,AIGLDQANYGYT
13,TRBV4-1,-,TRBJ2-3,ASSQVGRSTDTQY
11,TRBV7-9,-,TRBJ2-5,ASSFSTQETQY
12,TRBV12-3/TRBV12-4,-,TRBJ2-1,ASSLSAAYNEQF
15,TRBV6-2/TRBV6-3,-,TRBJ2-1,ASSYSYGESSYNEQF